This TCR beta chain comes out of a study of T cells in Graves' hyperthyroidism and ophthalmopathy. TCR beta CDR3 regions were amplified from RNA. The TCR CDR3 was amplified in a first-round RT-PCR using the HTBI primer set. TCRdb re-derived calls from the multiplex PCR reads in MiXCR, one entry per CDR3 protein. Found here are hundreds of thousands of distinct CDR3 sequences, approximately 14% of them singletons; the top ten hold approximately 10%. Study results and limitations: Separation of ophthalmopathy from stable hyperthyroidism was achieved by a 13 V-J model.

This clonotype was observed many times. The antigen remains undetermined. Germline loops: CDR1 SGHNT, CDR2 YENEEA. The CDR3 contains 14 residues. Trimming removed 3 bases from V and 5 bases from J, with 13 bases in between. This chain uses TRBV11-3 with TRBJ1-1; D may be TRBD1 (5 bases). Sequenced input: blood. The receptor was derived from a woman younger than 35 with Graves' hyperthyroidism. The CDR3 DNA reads TGTGCCAGCAGCTTCGGGGGGAAGGGGACTGAAGCTTTCTTT. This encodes CASSFGGKGTEAFF.